One and the same sample provided the 24 T cell receptor beta chains below, sequenced in a study of regulatory T cells in long-lasting Graves disease. Library construction for TCR beta used iRepertoire HTBI primers and Arm-PCR of CDR3 regions. From the multiplex PCR reads, TCRdb called clonotypes with MiXCR, one entry per CDR3 protein. The sample yields about 310,000 distinct CDR3 sequences, over 15% seen once. Documented time point: newly diagnosed GD, antithyroid drugs for less than 3 months. Construction of the TCR library relied on RNA isolated from PBMCs. The material sequenced was peripheral blood mononuclear cells (PBMCs), taken at new diagnosis, from a patient treated with antithyroid drugs. Every receptor here comes from a female donor with Graves disease.

This sequence joins TRBV2 and TRBJ2-5, with 11 bases lining up with TRBD2. The germline CDR1 and CDR2 sequences are SNHLY and FYNNEI. CDR3 length: 13 amino acids. V was clipped by 10 bases and J by 5 bases; unmatched bases: 6. The CDR3 DNA reads as TGTGCCATCCACGTAGCGGGAGGGGAGACCCAGTACTTC. Its protein product is CAIHVAGGETQYF. Variable domain in full (rest from reference TRBV2 and TRBJ2-5): EPEVTQTPSHQVTQMGQEVILRCVPISNHLYFYWYRQILGQKVEFLVSFYNNEISEKSEIFDDQFSVERPDGSNFTLKIRSTKLEDSAMYFCAIHVAGGETQYFGPGTRLLVL.

The V and J genes are TRBV20-1 and TRBJ2-7, with TRBD2 matching 11 bases. Germline CDR1 reads DFQATT; CDR2 reads SNEGSKA (reference sequence). The CDR3 length is 14 residues. The V and J ends lost 6 bases and 5 bases, in that order; junction bases with no gene match: 9. The CDR3 loop is CSADSGRVLHEQYF. In DNA form, the CDR3 reads TGCAGTGCCGATAGCGGGAGGGTTCTCCACGAGCAGTACTTC.

This clonotype was seen at least ten times. The chain uses TRBV29-1 and TRBJ2-5; maybe TRBD2 (5 bases). V was shortened by 4 bases and J by 5 bases, with 20 bases between the two germline ends. Germline CDR1 and CDR2: SQVTM and ANQGSEA. The CDR3 sequence is 15 residues long. Written as DNA, the CDR3 is TGCAGCGTTGTAAAAAGGTCCGGGAACGGGGAGACCCAGTACTTC. Translation: CSVVKRSGNGETQYF. The full variable domain, rest sourced from reference TRBV29-1 and TRBJ2-5, is SAVISQKPSRDICQRGTSLTIQCQVDSQVTMMFWYRQQPGQSLTLIATANQGSEATYESGFVIDKFPISRPNLTFSTLTVSNMSPEDSSIYLCSVVKRSGNGETQYFGPGTRLLVL.

With respect to this clonotype: A much larger clone differs from this one at a single base, so this may be a read error. The genes are TRBV27 and TRBJ2-2; D unresolved. V was trimmed by 6 bases and J by 4 bases, leaving 3 bases between them. Germline values: CDR1 MNHEY, CDR2 SMNVEV (reference sequence). This CDR3 comprises 11 residues. As DNA, the CDR3 is TGTGCCAGCAGCGCCACCGGGGAGCTGTTTTTT. Residues: CASSATGELFF.

The V gene is TRBV7-2, the J gene TRBJ2-4; 9 bases fit TRBD1. Germline-derived CDR1 and CDR2 are SGHTA and FQGNSA. This CDR3 is built from 14 residues. With V trimmed by 3 bases and J by 6 bases, 3 bases remained unmatched. The CDR3: CASSFGGQGNIQYF. The CDR3 DNA reads as TGTGCCAGCAGCTTCGGGGGACAGGGAAACATTCAGTACTTC.

This clonotype was observed a few times. The CDR3 is CASRERLAGYNEQFF. The CDR3 nucleotides read TGTGCCAGCAGAGAGCGGCTAGCGGGGTACAATGAGCAGTTCTTC. The V gene is TRBV25-1, the J gene TRBJ2-1, with 9 bases identical to TRBD2. The CDR3 runs 15 residues. The ends lost 6 bases at V and 4 bases at J; junction bases unmatched: 7. Per germline, CDR1 MGHDK and CDR2 SYGVNS.

The chain joins TRBV20-1 to TRBJ1-1; D uncertain. The germline V gene has CDR1 DFQATT and CDR2 SNEGSKA (reference sequence). The CDR3 consists of 14 residues. Between the trimmed V and J ends, which lost 4 bases and 5 bases, there was a span of 17 bases. CDR3 residues: CSAIERTKGTEAFF. DNA of the CDR3: TGCAGTGCTATAGAGCGGACCAAAGGGACTGAAGCTTTCTTT.

In its sample, this clonotype was seen many times. The genes are TRBV6-1 and TRBJ2-7; D call uncertain. The V gene lost 6 bases and the J gene lost 7 bases, with 22 bases spanning the gap. This CDR3 region has 15 residues. Germline lookup yields CDR1 MNHNS and CDR2 SASEGT. The CDR3 nucleotides read TGTGCCAGCAGGGTGGCAAGCCAGGCACTTCTTGAGCAGTACTTC. Amino acids: CASRVASQALLEQYF.

This clonotype appeared many times. The chain recombines TRBV9 with TRBJ1-5, with 8 bases that match TRBD1. With 3 bases clipped from V and 4 bases from J, the junction kept 3 bases outside the gene matches. There are 14 residues in the CDR3. Germline V gene sequence: CDR1 SGDLS, CDR2 YYNGEE. CDR3 residues: CASSADRANQPQHF. As DNA, the CDR3 is TGTGCCAGCAGCGCGGACAGGGCTAATCAGCCCCAGCATTTT. Full variable domain (outside the CDR3, taken from reference TRBV9 and TRBJ1-5): DSGVTQTPKHLITATGQRVTLRCSPRSGDLSVYWYQQSLDQGLQFLIQYYNGEERAKGNILERFSAQQFPDLHSELNLSSLELGDSALYFCASSADRANQPQHFGDGTRLSIL.

Many counts were recorded for this clonotype. This sequence joins TRBV7-8 and TRBJ1-3; D call uncertain. The germline V gene encodes CDR1 SGHVS and CDR2 FQNEAQ. V lost 0 bases and J lost 0, with 9 bases in between. This CDR3 comprises 16 residues. The CDR3 DNA follows: TGTGCCAGCAGCTTAGCGCCGAGAAGCTCTGGAAACACCATATATTTT. Protein: CASSLAPRSSGNTIYF.

This clonotype was seen ten or more times. The V call is TRBV12-3 or TRBV12-4, the J call TRBJ2-2; D is unresolved. Trimming shortened V by 3 bases and J by 2 bases, and 4 bases separated the two germline ends. The CDR3 consists of 13 residues. CDR3 residues: CASSFTNTGELFF. CDR3 nucleotide sequence: TGTGCCAGCAGTTTTACCAACACCGGGGAGCTGTTTTTT.

Details on this clonotype: Possible read error: a much larger clone is one base away. The chain is built from TRBV19 and TRBJ1-1; maybe TRBD1 (6 bases). The germline CDR1 and CDR2 sequences are LNHDA and SQIVND (reference sequence). The CDR3 covers 17 residues. The CDR3 is CASSIVPDSSLNTEALF. As DNA, the CDR3 is TGTGCCAGTAGTATAGTCCCGGACAGTTCCTTGAACACTGAAGCTCTCTTT.

The CDR3 reads CSVYDSPLQYF. The CDR3 DNA is TGCAGCGTCTACGACAGTCCTCTGCAGTACTTC. This rearrangement joins TRBV29-1 to TRBJ2-7; the D gene is possibly TRBD1 (5 bases). The CDR3 length is 11 residues. The V and J ends lost 6 bases and 9 bases respectively, with 15 bases between them. Looked up from germline, CDR1 is SQVTM and CDR2 is ANQGSEA.

This clonotype has a count of ten or more. The chain couples TRBV6-1 to TRBJ2-7; either TRBD1 or TRBD2 may fit D (5 bases each). The CDR3 has 11 residues. Trimming cost V 9 bases and J 6 bases, with 12 bases left between them. Germline-derived CDR1 and CDR2 are MNHNS and SASEGT. The CDR3 DNA follows: TGTGCCAGTGGGGACCACAGCGAGCAGTACTTC. Protein sequence: CASGDHSEQYF.

This clonotype was picked up many times. The rearrangement uses TRBV12-3 or TRBV12-4 and TRBJ1-5; 9 bases line up with TRBD1. The length of the CDR3 is 14 residues. The trim removed 5 bases at V and 10 bases at J, leaving 9 bases unmatched. The CDR3 DNA sequence: TGTGCCAGCAGTCAAGGACAGGGGAATACACCCCAGCATTTT. Translating gives CASSQGQGNTPQHF.

This clonotype was seen ten or more times. The chain is built from TRBV5-5 and TRBJ2-7, with 7 nucleotides matching TRBD2. The CDR3 runs 13 residues. Germline V gene sequence: CDR1 SGHKS, CDR2 YYEKEE (reference sequence). Trimming cost V 4 bases and J 8 bases; bases outside gene matches: 9. The CDR3 sequence: CASSREGEGQQYF. For the CDR3, the DNA is TGTGCCAGCAGCCGCGAAGGGGAGGGCCAGCAGTACTTC.

The chain employs TRBV2 and TRBJ1-5; a weak D match, TRBD1 (6 bases). Germline CDR1 and CDR2: SNHLY and FYNNEI. The CDR3 is 15 residues long. V was pared by 6 bases and J by 7 bases, with 19 bases between. Written as DNA, the CDR3 is TGTGCCAGCAGGAACTGGGGGCAGGGGTGGCAGCCCCAGCATTTT. This translates into CASRNWGQGWQPQHF.

In its sample, this clonotype was seen a few times. J is TRBJ2-7 and V is TRBV6-2 or TRBV6-3; possible D gene TRBD2, 6 bases. The CDR3 length is 16 residues. Germline loops: CDR1 MNHEY, CDR2 SVGEGT. Trimming took 2 bases from V and 3 from J, leaving 17 bases between them. This chain's CDR3 is CASSYGVGEVFYEQYF. DNA for the CDR3: TGTGCCAGCAGTTACGGAGTCGGGGAGGTGTTCTACGAGCAGTACTTC.

This clonotype was detected many times. The chain is built from TRBV6-1 and TRBJ2-7, with D perhaps matching TRBD1 (6 bases). V lost 6 bases and J 4 bases, leaving 13 bases between the germline ends. Germline V gene lookup returns CDR1 MNHNS and CDR2 SASEGT. The CDR3 runs 13 residues. CDR3 loop: CASRKRTEYEQYF. The CDR3 DNA is TGTGCCAGCAGAAAAAGGACAGAATACGAGCAGTACTTC.

This clonotype was seen repeatedly, ten times or more. The chain is built from TRBV5-5 and TRBJ2-1; no reliable D call. Deletions cut 0 bases from V and 6 bases from J, with 7 bases between. The CDR3 spans 13 residues. Per germline, CDR1 SGHKS and CDR2 YYEKEE (reference sequence). The CDR3 DNA reads TGTGCCAGCAGCTTGGCACAGTTCAATGAGCAGTTCTTC. It specifies CASSLAQFNEQFF. The whole variable domain, filled in from reference TRBV5-5 and TRBJ2-1, reads DAGVTQSPTHLIKTRGQQVTLRCSPISGHKSVSWYQQVLGQGPQFIFQYYEKEERGRGNFPDRFSARQFPNYSSELNVNALLLGDSALYLCASSLAQFNEQFFGPGTRLTVL.

This clonotype appeared many times. J is TRBJ2-1 and V is TRBV28; D uncertain. The CDR3 loop spans 12 amino acids. CDR1 and CDR2 from the germline V gene are MDHEN and SYDVKM. V shed 3 bases and J shed 7 bases, with 7 bases lying between them. CDR3 sequence: CASSFSINEQFF. CDR3 nucleotide sequence: TGTGCCAGCAGTTTTTCGATAAATGAGCAGTTCTTC.

Remarks on this clonotype: It is likely a read error: a sequence one base away is far more abundant. The V gene is TRBV2, the J gene TRBJ2-1, with 12 bases lining up with TRBD2. Near its end, the DNA agrees better with TRBJ2-5, so the J call may be wrong. CDR3 length: 16 residues. CDR1 SNHLY and CDR2 FYNNEI come from the germline V gene. The CDR3 region has the DNA TGTGCCAGCAGTGAGCTAGCGGGAGGGGATGGAGAGACCCAGTACTTC. Amino acid sequence: CASSELAGGDGETQYF.

Remarks on this clonotype: A far larger clone is one base from this, pointing to a likely read error. The chain is built from TRBV6-1 and TRBJ2-5; D unresolved. Germline assignment: CDR1 MNHNS and CDR2 SASEGT. The CDR3 sequence is 11 residues long. The V end lost 5 bases, the J end lost 13 bases, and 14 bases lay between the germline ends. CDR3 region: CASSNEARAYF. CDR3 nucleotides: TGTGCCAGCAGTAATGAAGCTCGGGCGTACTTC.

The sample holds many counts of this clonotype. The rearrangement uses TRBV25-1 and TRBJ2-5; perhaps TRBD1 as D (6 bases). Germline V gene lookup returns CDR1 MGHDK and CDR2 SYGVNS. The length of the CDR3 is 14 residues. V gave up 4 bases and J gave up 1 base, with 10 bases separating them. This CDR3 reads CASSARGTQETQYF. For the CDR3, the DNA is TGTGCCAGCAGTGCCAGGGGTACCCAAGAGACCCAGTACTTC.